The 13 T cell receptor beta chains below come from one sample, sequenced in a study of shared clonotypes between healthy human individuals (dated by TCRdb to about 2020). The library was produced with the immunoSEQ multiplex PCR assay. TCRdb took over this immuneACCESS table, retaining in-frame rearrangements with V and J assigned. Such tables are incomplete; in checked studies, under half of the missing clones stem from an unresolved V gene, and the remainder is unexplained. The sample includes over a million clones, with approximately 68% observed a single time. The biggest ten clones account for about 1.5% of the sample. The sequenced sample was memory CD4+ T cells sorted from blood. Explained via the paper, the cell subset or site label denotes: CD45RA-negative fraction. These receptors all come from a man between 18 and 29 years old in good health.

The V call is TRBV7-3, the J call TRBJ1-6; tentatively, D is TRBD1 (5 bases). V dropped 0 bases and J dropped 9 bases, with 15 bases sitting between them. Germline assignment: CDR1 SGHTA and CDR2 FQGTGA. The CDR3 loop spans 16 amino acids. This CDR3 reads CASSLTALGGGSPLHF. CDR3 nucleotide sequence: TGTGCCAGCAGCTTAACCGCTTTGGGGGGAGGTTCACCCCTCCACTTT. The full variable domain, completed using reference TRBV7-3 and TRBJ1-6, is GAGVSQTPSNKVTEKGKYVELRCDPISGHTALYWYRQSLGQGPEFLIYFQGTGAADDSGLPNDRFFAVRPEGSVSTLKIQRTERGDSAVYLCASSLTALGGGSPLHFGNGTRLTVT.

The chain couples TRBV10-3 to TRBJ2-3, with D uncertain. Per germline, CDR1 ENHRY and CDR2 SYGVKD. The CDR3 is made up of 12 amino acids. The V end was cut by 0 bases, the J end by 7 bases, with 5 bases between. CDR3 in DNA: TGTGCCATCAGTGAGTCGACTCATACGCAGTATTTT. Translating it yields CAISESTHTQYF.

The V call is TRBV5-1, the J call TRBJ2-1; 8 nucleotides match TRBD2. The V gene end was trimmed by 0 bases and the J gene end by 8 bases; junction bases not matched to a gene: 4. From germline, CDR1 is SGHRS and CDR2 YFSETQ. The CDR3 totals 14 residues. The CDR3 region has the DNA TGCGCCAGCAGCTTGGTCGGACTAGCAGATGAGCAGTTCTTC. Translation: CASSLVGLADEQFF. Complete variable domain (other parts from reference TRBV5-1 and TRBJ2-1): KAGVTQTPRYLIKTRGQQVTLSCSPISGHRSVSWYQQTPGQGLQFLFEYFSETQRNKGNFPGRFSGRQFSNSRSEMNVSTLELGDSALYLCASSLVGLADEQFFGPGTRLTVL.

The chain employs TRBV13 and TRBJ2-7; 13 bases are shared with TRBD2. Germline CDR1 and CDR2: PRHDT and FYEKMQ (reference sequence). This CDR3 is 17 amino acids long. V trimming: 4 bases; J trimming: 3 bases; junction bases outside the gene matches: 9. The CDR3 DNA reads as TGTGCCAGCAGCTCCGCCACAGGACTAGCGGGAGACTACGAGCAGTACTTC. The encoded protein is CASSSATGLAGDYEQYF.

V gene TRBV30 combines with J gene TRBJ2-5; D unclear. The CDR3 has 11 amino acids. Germline-derived CDR1 and CDR2 are GTSNPN and SVGIG (reference sequence). Trimming shortened V by 2 bases and J by 5 bases, and 6 bases separated the two germline ends. The CDR3 protein is CAWSSPETQYF. CDR3 coding DNA: TGTGCCTGGAGTTCTCCCGAGACCCAGTACTTC.

The V and J genes are TRBV5-1 and TRBJ2-3; D gene ambiguous. Germline values: CDR1 SGHRS, CDR2 YFSETQ. V dropped 4 bases and J dropped 5 bases, with 8 bases sitting between them. This CDR3 comprises 12 residues. This chain's CDR3 is CASSALKDTQYF. CDR3 coding DNA: TGCGCCAGCAGCGCCTTGAAAGATACGCAGTATTTT. Based on the CDR3 plus reference TRBV5-1 and TRBJ2-3, the full variable domain is KAGVTQTPRYLIKTRGQQVTLSCSPISGHRSVSWYQQTPGQGLQFLFEYFSETQRNKGNFPGRFSGRQFSNSRSEMNVSTLELGDSALYLCASSALKDTQYFGPGTRLTVL.

This chain links TRBV5-1 with TRBJ2-1; D is uncertain. There are 15 residues in the CDR3. CDR1 is SGHRS, CDR2 YFSETQ, per germline. Trimming removed 1 base from V and 1 base from J, with 9 bases in between. The CDR3 DNA sequence: TGCGCCAGCAGCTTGCGGGTTTTGTCCTACAATGAGCAGTTCTTC. This encodes CASSLRVLSYNEQFF.

The V and J genes are TRBV6-1 and TRBJ1-2; D uncertain. In germline, CDR1 is MNHNS, CDR2 SASEGT. The ends were cut back, 0 bases at V and 6 bases at J, with 20 bases in the middle. CDR3 length: 17 residues. CDR3 sequence reads: CASSEAPVQAGRHGYTF. In DNA, the CDR3 is TGTGCCAGCAGTGAAGCGCCTGTGCAGGCAGGCCGTCATGGCTACACCTTC.

The chain recombines TRBV5-4 with TRBJ2-2; 11 bases match TRBD2. The V segment lost 4 bases and the J segment 3 bases; nucleotides outside the gene matches: 5. This CDR3 comprises 16 residues. CDR1 SGHNT and CDR2 YYREEE come from the germline V gene (reference sequence). The CDR3 DNA is TGTGCCAGCAGCGAAGGGACTAGCGGATACACCGGGGAGCTGTTTTTT. Translating gives CASSEGTSGYTGELFF.

This clone was detected only a few times. The V call is TRBV6-1, the J call TRBJ1-5; D possibly corresponds to TRBD1 (5 bases). The CDR3 spans 16 residues. V lost 2 bases and J lost 0, with 11 bases in between. Germline V gene sequence: CDR1 MNHNS, CDR2 SASEGT. CDR3 residues: CASSELQDYSNQPQHF. DNA of the CDR3: TGTGCCAGCAGTGAACTACAGGATTATAGCAATCAGCCCCAGCATTTT.

V and J are TRBV2 and TRBJ1-1; D call uncertain. CDR1 is SNHLY and CDR2 is FYNNEI in the germline V gene. V was trimmed by 7 bases and J by 3 bases, leaving 18 bases between them. The CDR3 runs 15 residues. In DNA, the CDR3 is TGTGCCAGCACCAAGAAAACCGGCTCGGACACTGAAGCTTTCTTT. It encodes CASTKKTGSDTEAFF.

V gene TRBV6-1 combines with J gene TRBJ2-5, with TRBD2 matching over 9 bases. CDR1 is MNHNS and CDR2 is SASEGT in the germline V gene. The CDR3 runs to 15 residues. V was clipped by 6 bases and J by 5 bases; unmatched bases: 10. The CDR3 bases are TGTGCCAGCAGAGACCTAGCGGGACGGTTGGAGACCCAGTACTTC. Residues: CASRDLAGRLETQYF.

The chain joins TRBV5-8 to TRBJ2-1, with D maybe TRBD2 (6 bases). From germline, CDR1 is SGHTS and CDR2 YDEGEE. The germline V and J ends were trimmed by 0 bases and 7 bases, with 20 bases remaining between them. There are 17 residues in the CDR3. The CDR3 spells CASSLAGGRLRRNEQFF. CDR3 in DNA: TGTGCCAGCAGCTTGGCCGGGGGACGGCTAAGAAGGAATGAGCAGTTCTTC.